Listed below are T cell receptor beta chains from one sample, sequenced in a study of T-cell reconstitution after alpha-beta-depleted transplantation in children. One entry per CDR3 protein results from TCRdb running MiXCR on the PCR reads. The profile shows approximately 350,000 distinct CDR3 sequences, under 13% of them singletons. The sample in question was PBMCs from the stem cell graft donor, obtained from the stem cell graft. The origin of the receptors is a human donor who donated a stem cell graft to a child with acute lymphoblastic leukemia. Each CDR3 is given without its conserved first and last residue.

v_gene: TRBV7-6; CDR3aa: ASSSWTSEYNEQF
v_gene: TRBV29-1; CDR3aa: SVAGAASSGNTIY
v_gene: TRBV12-3/TRBV12-4; CDR3aa: ASTTRVDTQY
v_gene: TRBV5-1; CDR3aa: ASSRGGANQETQY
v_gene: TRBV6-2/TRBV6-3; CDR3aa: ASSSWGQTSETQY
v_gene: TRBV4-1; CDR3aa: ASSQGLGLAPAREQY
v_gene: TRBV12-3/TRBV12-4; CDR3aa: ASSGTSGSHEQF
v_gene: TRBV25-1; CDR3aa: ASSDSGTGYGYT
v_gene: TRBV5-1; CDR3aa: ASFEVGEQF
v_gene: TRBV6-2/TRBV6-3; CDR3aa: ATRDSKVAGEQF
v_gene: TRBV12-3/TRBV12-4; CDR3aa: ASTSGRYNEQF
v_gene: TRBV20-1; CDR3aa: SARVAGLATEAF
v_gene: TRBV4-1; CDR3aa: ASSRDLGPGELF
v_gene: TRBV12-3/TRBV12-4; CDR3aa: ASSFPSGKAF
v_gene: TRBV5-1; CDR3aa: ASSLVPDREVTGELF
v_gene: TRBV4-1; CDR3aa: ASSQGLAGGPVSEQY
v_gene: TRBV20-1; CDR3aa: SADRDDMIGQF
v_gene: TRBV5-1; CDR3aa: ASSRGLDNYEQY
v_gene: TRBV12-3/TRBV12-4; CDR3aa: ASRVAGTNSPLH
v_gene: TRBV5-1; CDR3aa: ASSPHRGSTDTQY
v_gene: TRBV7-2; CDR3aa: ASTPGLAVEQY
v_gene: TRBV4-3; CDR3aa: ASSPRDFWEEGANVLT
v_gene: TRBV12-3/TRBV12-4; CDR3aa: ASRTVRGPGEKLF
v_gene: TRBV20-1; CDR3aa: SAPDRGYEQY
v_gene: TRBV28; CDR3aa: ASSPLRGNPYEQY
v_gene: TRBV10-2; CDR3aa: ASSEFAGHHSGANVLT
v_gene: TRBV5-4; CDR3aa: ASSVQRGPQETQY
v_gene: TRBV5-4; CDR3aa: ASSLMGLDNYGYT
v_gene: TRBV9; CDR3aa: ASSAEREQETQY
v_gene: TRBV4-1; CDR3aa: ASSQATRMNTEAF
v_gene: TRBV10-3; CDR3aa: AIHKGESFYEQY
v_gene: TRBV15; CDR3aa: ATSVGVISNEQF
v_gene: TRBV7-9; CDR3aa: ASSPLIGKTSYEQY
v_gene: TRBV5-1; CDR3aa: ASSPTSGAYEQY
v_gene: TRBV30; CDR3aa: AWSVPGEQY
v_gene: TRBV5-1; CDR3aa: ASSLIPGGNEQF
v_gene: TRBV25-1; CDR3aa: ASAWSFTDTQY
v_gene: TRBV7-7; CDR3aa: ASSLGPGTYQETQY
v_gene: TRBV12-3/TRBV12-4; CDR3aa: ASSSYRGGETQY
v_gene: TRBV28; CDR3aa: ASSLEGTYNSPLH
v_gene: TRBV6-5; CDR3aa: ASSYPQGPAYEQY
v_gene: TRBV20-1; CDR3aa: SAPVREAYEQY
v_gene: TRBV7-9; CDR3aa: ASSLEQPGGF
v_gene: TRBV7-2; CDR3aa: ASSSGTTYTDTQY
v_gene: TRBV6-4; CDR3aa: ASSGTRTPSSYNEQF
v_gene: TRBV7-2; CDR3aa: ASSLGDRGPSETQY
v_gene: TRBV20-1; CDR3aa: SAGDGLAGTGELF
v_gene: TRBV27; CDR3aa: ASSLVSVHEQF
v_gene: TRBV12-3/TRBV12-4; CDR3aa: ASSLTGDYGYT
v_gene: TRBV12-3/TRBV12-4; CDR3aa: ASSLDKYQETQY
v_gene: TRBV5-1; CDR3aa: ASSTTTGNSGNTIY
v_gene: TRBV27; CDR3aa: ASHPGTKSYEQY
v_gene: TRBV2; CDR3aa: ASSGLSRDRGLDGYT
v_gene: TRBV29-1; CDR3aa: SAAGGRDEKLF
v_gene: TRBV4-2; CDR3aa: ASSRGATDQQETQY